One and the same sample provided the 20 T cell receptor beta chains below, sequenced in a study of post-analysis software for immune sequencing data (dated by TCRdb to 2014 to 2015). The study at large found these results: Patients showed significantly higher frequencies than controls for about five TRBV segments, among them TRBV5-6, TRBV5-1 and TRBV20-1.

The receptor library was made with PCR. Sequencer: Illumina HiSeq 2500. To reduce PCR and sequencing biases, unique molecular identifiers were built into the TCR beta cDNA libraries. TCRdb reanalyzed the raw reads on its own, using fastp at Q25 for trimming and MiXCR for clone calling, and kept in-frame beta chains. Here each entry gathers all rows of one CDR3 protein and keeps the most common genes and DNA. The sample table contains around 260,000 distinct CDR3 sequences; only one count was recorded for 30% to 45% of them. The ten largest make up more than 4% of the sample. Antigen specificity for these receptors is unknown. The sample consisted of blood. These receptors were obtained from a girl aged 5-17 years with multiple sclerosis.

Many counts were recorded for this clonotype. The CDR3 DNA sequence: TGTGCCAGCAGCTTAAACAGAAAAGAGACCCAGTACTTC. Protein product: CASSLNRKETQYF. The V gene is TRBV7-7, the J gene TRBJ2-5; D remains unclear. V shed 2 bases and J shed 3 bases, with 7 bases lying between them. The germline CDR1 and CDR2 sequences are SSHAT and FNYEAQ (reference sequence). The CDR3 has 13 amino acids.

This clonotype has at least ten counts. The chain uses TRBV29-1 and TRBJ2-1; D is uncertain. CDR3 size: 15 residues. Trimming removed 1 base at V and 5 bases at J, with 15 bases between. Per germline, CDR1 SQVTM and CDR2 ANQGSEA. CDR3 protein: CSVEAHENAHNEQFF. As DNA, the CDR3 is TGCAGCGTTGAAGCGCATGAAAACGCCCACAATGAGCAGTTCTTC.

A note on this clonotype: A clone one base away is much larger, so this may be a read error. This chain connects TRBV6-2 or TRBV6-3 to TRBJ1-2; D call uncertain. CDR1 is MNHEY and CDR2 is SVGEGT in the germline V gene. This CDR3 has 12 amino acids. Between the trimmed V and J ends, which lost 4 bases and 8 bases, there was a span of 11 bases. The CDR3 bases are TGTGCCAGCAGTTCCCATGACGGGGGCTACACCTTC. Protein: CASSSHDGGYTF.

This clonotype was observed a single time. The rearrangement links TRBV4-2 to TRBJ2-7, with 8 bases that match TRBD1. The V and J ends lost 3 bases and 7 bases, in that order; junction bases with no gene match: 8. Germline V gene lookup returns CDR1 LGHNA and CDR2 YNFKEQ. The CDR3 has 14 amino acids. The chain's CDR3 is CASSHSQGAREQYF. The CDR3 DNA is TGTGCCAGCAGCCATTCCCAGGGGGCGAGGGAGCAGTACTTC.

Ten or more counts support this clonotype. V is TRBV6-1 and J is TRBJ2-1, with D uncertain. CDR1 and CDR2 from the germline V gene are MNHNS and SASEGT. Trimming removed 6 bases from V and 4 bases from J, with 10 bases in between. This CDR3 comprises 13 residues. CDR3 sequence reads: CASSALAYNEQFF. The CDR3 DNA sequence: TGTGCCAGCAGCGCACTGGCGTACAATGAGCAGTTCTTC.

The table lists this clonotype with many counts. This sequence joins TRBV2 and TRBJ2-5, with D perhaps matching TRBD2 (6 bases). V gave up 6 bases and J gave up 2 bases, with 16 bases separating them. The CDR3 extends over 15 amino acids. Germline CDR1 and CDR2: SNHLY and FYNNEI. The CDR3 coding sequence is TGTGCCAGCAGCCCCCGACTGGCGGGACAAGAGACCCAGTACTTC. Amino acid sequence: CASSPRLAGQETQYF.

This clonotype has just one count. This CDR3 reads CATSGTGTGVTGELFF. The CDR3 bases are TGTGCCACCAGTGGTACCGGGACAGGGGTCACCGGGGAGCTGTTTTTT. V gene TRBV24-1 combines with J gene TRBJ2-2; 10 bases match TRBD1. Looked up from germline, CDR1 is KGHDR and CDR2 is SFDVKD. V shed 5 bases and J 4 bases; nucleotides not matched to a gene: 6. This CDR3 contains 16 residues.

V usage is TRBV29-1 and J usage is TRBJ2-2; D is perhaps TRBD1 (6 bases). Germline-derived CDR1 and CDR2 are SQVTM and ANQGSEA. The CDR3 contains 11 residues. Trimming took off 5 bases at V and 8 bases at J, with 9 bases between the two ends. CDR3 sequence (DNA): TGCAGCGTTCAACAGGGAGGGGAGCTGTTTTTT. Translated: CSVQQGGELFF.

This clonotype was detected a few times. The rearrangement joins TRBV28 to TRBJ1-4, with TRBD1 matching 7 bases. V lost 6 bases, J lost 3 bases, and 4 bases stayed unmatched. Germline assignment: CDR1 MDHEN and CDR2 SYDVKM. This CDR3 comprises 14 residues. The CDR3 is CASREGAANEKLFF. DNA of the CDR3: TGTGCCAGCAGGGAGGGGGCGGCTAATGAAAAACTGTTTTTT.

This clonotype was found a few times. The V gene is TRBV20-1, the J gene TRBJ2-1, with TRBD2 identical over 10 bases. Looked up from germline, CDR1 is DFQATT and CDR2 is SNEGSKA (reference sequence). The ends lost 3 bases at V and 4 bases at J; junction bases unmatched: 6. The CDR3 is 15 residues long. CDR3 in DNA: TGCAGTGCTAGTCGGCGAGCGGGAGGGTACAATGAGCAGTTCTTC. It specifies CSASRRAGGYNEQFF.

This clonotype came up a few times. This chain joins TRBV27 and TRBJ2-3; D is possibly TRBD1 (6 bases). V was shortened by 5 bases and J by 5 bases, with 14 bases between the two germline ends. Germline V gene lookup returns CDR1 MNHEY and CDR2 SMNVEV (reference sequence). This CDR3 spans 14 amino acids. The CDR3: CASSPRTAKDTQYF. CDR3 DNA sequence: TGTGCCAGCAGTCCCCGGACAGCTAAAGATACGCAGTATTTT.

At least ten counts were recorded for this clonotype. The chain links TRBV27 to TRBJ2-3; a possible D gene is TRBD2 (5 bases). V was pared by 2 bases and J by 5 bases, with 11 bases between. This CDR3 comprises 14 residues. Germline CDR1 and CDR2: MNHEY and SMNVEV (reference sequence). The CDR3 sequence: CASSLGYEGDTQYF. CDR3 nucleotides: TGTGCCAGCAGTTTAGGGTATGAGGGAGATACGCAGTATTTT.

The J gene is TRBJ2-7, the V gene TRBV20-1; tentatively, D is TRBD1 or TRBD2 (5 bases each). The CDR3 has 13 amino acids. Trimming stripped 1 base from V and 4 bases from J, with 11 bases between. The germline gives CDR1 DFQATT, CDR2 SNEGSKA (reference sequence). The CDR3 region has the DNA TGCAGTGCTAGAGGAGGGGCCAGGTACGAGCAGTACTTC. This gives the protein CSARGGARYEQYF.

In its sample, this clonotype was seen a few times. Possible read error: a much larger clone is one base away. CDR3 region: CASSQGTQFF. CDR3 nucleotides: TGTGCCAGCAGCCAGGGGACCCAGTTCTTC. The V gene is TRBV7-8, the J gene TRBJ2-5; D is possibly TRBD1 (6 bases). The J call could be wrong; TRBJ2-1 is a better fit for the DNA end. The germline V gene encodes CDR1 SGHVS and CDR2 FQNEAQ. The CDR3 runs to 10 residues.

The J gene is TRBJ2-5, the V gene TRBV29-1, with no clear D. Germline CDR1 SQVTM, CDR2 ANQGSEA. V was cut by 1 base and J by 3 bases, with 9 bases left in between. CDR3 size: 13 residues. As DNA, the CDR3 is TGCAGCGTTGAAGTTGGCACAGAAGAGACCCAGTACTTC. Residues: CSVEVGTEETQYF.

This clonotype turned up a few times. V usage is TRBV6-5 and J usage is TRBJ1-1; TRBD1 matches at 12 bases. Germline CDR1 reads MNHEY; CDR2 reads SVGAGI. The CDR3 runs 15 residues. With V trimmed by 7 bases and J by 7 bases, 10 bases remained unmatched. CDR3 in amino acids: CASIGTGGKISEAFF. The CDR3 nucleotides read TGTGCCAGCATCGGGACAGGGGGCAAGATCAGTGAAGCTTTCTTT.

In this sample, this clonotype turned up many times. The chain joins TRBV7-2 to TRBJ2-5, with D perhaps TRBD1 or TRBD2 (6 bases each). Trimming took off 1 base at V and 5 bases at J, with 14 bases between the two ends. This CDR3 comprises 15 residues. Germline V gene sequence: CDR1 SGHTA, CDR2 FQGNSA. In DNA, the CDR3 is TGTGCCAGCAGCTTAGGCCAGGGGAGGTGGGAGACCCAGTACTTC. This sequence encodes CASSLGQGRWETQYF.

To note about this clonotype: A much larger clone lies a single base off, so this may be a read error. The rearrangement uses TRBV25-1 and TRBJ2-7; D possibly corresponds to TRBD2 (6 bases). V gave up 5 bases and J gave up 7 bases, with 24 bases separating them. The V gene's germline CDR1 is MGHDK and CDR2 SYGVNS. The CDR3 has 16 residues. In nucleotides, the CDR3 is TGTGCCAGCAGTTCCGTGCGGAGTGGGAGGCTACGGGAGCAGTACTTC. Translation: CASSSVRSGRLREQYF.

This clonotype has more than one count but fewer than ten. V is TRBV28 and J is TRBJ2-5; D not resolved. Trimming shortened V by 5 bases and J by 7 bases, and 11 bases separated the two germline ends. The CDR3 is 12 amino acids. CDR1 and CDR2 (germline): MDHEN, SYDVKM. CDR3 sequence reads: CASSPGTGTQYF. The DNA for the CDR3 is TGTGCCAGCAGTCCTGGCACGGGGACCCAGTACTTC.

This clonotype has more than one count but fewer than ten. The chain uses TRBV14 and TRBJ1-2, with D possibly TRBD1 on 6 matching bases. V was clipped by 0 bases and J by 8 bases, with 22 bases between them. The V gene's germline CDR1 is SGHDN and CDR2 FVKESK. The CDR3 is 17 residues long. The CDR3 sequence: CASSQDRTAGGPEGYTF. The CDR3 DNA is TGTGCCAGCAGCCAAGATAGAACCGCGGGGGGGCCCGAGGGCTACACCTTC.